This T cell receptor beta chain was documented in a study of CD8+CD57+ T cells in acquired aplastic anemia. For the study at large: DNA recovered from sorted CD4+ and CD8+ cells had a mean of about 3 ug. Sequencing produced an average of about 9.8 million reads per healthy donor for CD4+ cells. The study's findings and limits: Patients and healthy controls showed no significant CD8+ Simpson's diversity difference. Patients and controls turned out to have approximately 29 CD8+ CDR3 sequences in common.

There are 12 residues in the CDR3. V was clipped by 1 base and J by 6 bases, with 6 bases between them. This clonotype was detected only a few times. Its matching antigen is unknown. The template for TCR beta VDJ and CDR3 sequence profiling was genomic DNA. TCRdb independently ran MiXCR on the reads; one entry per CDR3 protein. Among approximately 200,000 distinct CDR3 sequences listed, 61% were seen once. Source material: sorted CD4+, CD8+, or CD8+CD57+ T cells (not recorded which) from PBMCs. J is TRBJ1-2 and V is TRBV12-3 or TRBV12-4; D is uncertain. This receptor was taken from a human donor in good health. CDR3 in amino acids: CASSLVRNGYTF. The CDR3 nucleotides read TGTGCCAGCAGTTTAGTAAGGAATGGCTACACCTTC.